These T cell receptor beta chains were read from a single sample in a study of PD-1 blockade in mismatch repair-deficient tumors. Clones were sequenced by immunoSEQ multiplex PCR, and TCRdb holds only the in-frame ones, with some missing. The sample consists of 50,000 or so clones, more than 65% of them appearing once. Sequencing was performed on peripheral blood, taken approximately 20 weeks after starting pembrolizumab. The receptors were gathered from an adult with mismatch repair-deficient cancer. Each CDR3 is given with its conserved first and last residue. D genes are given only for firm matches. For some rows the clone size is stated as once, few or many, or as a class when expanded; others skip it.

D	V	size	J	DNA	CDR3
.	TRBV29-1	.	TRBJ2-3	TGCAGCGCTGGCACAGATACGCAGTATTTT	CSAGTDTQYF
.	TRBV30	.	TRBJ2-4	TGTGCCTGGAGAGCAGACAGTTTTAAAAACATTCAGTACTTC	CAWRADSFKNIQYF
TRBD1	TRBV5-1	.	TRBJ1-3	TGCGCCAGCAGCCGACTCGGACAGGGAGGAAACACCATATATTTT	CASSRLGQGGNTIYF
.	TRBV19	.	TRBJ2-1	TGTGCCAGTAGTAGTTTTTGGGAAAAAAGCTCCTACAATGAGCAGTTCTTC	CASSSFWEKSSYNEQFF
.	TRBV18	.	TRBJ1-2	TGTGCCAGCTCACCATCTTCGGACGTACAGTTCTATGGCTACACCTTC	CASSPSSDVQFYGYTF
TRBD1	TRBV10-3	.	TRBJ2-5	TGTGCCATCAGCTCCGGGACAGGGGCGGCGGAGACCCAGTACTTC	CAISSGTGAAETQYF
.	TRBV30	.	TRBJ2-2	TGTGCCTGGAGTGGATACTACGGAGGGGAGCTGTTTTTT	CAWSGYYGGELFF
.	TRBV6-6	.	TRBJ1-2	TGTGCCAGCAGTTACACGTCAGGGGAGGGGGGCTATGGCTACACCTTC	CASSYTSGEGGYGYTF
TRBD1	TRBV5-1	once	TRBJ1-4	TGCGCCAGCAGCATAAAGCCGGGACAGGGGGAAGAAAAACTGTTTTTT	CASSIKPGQGEEKLFF
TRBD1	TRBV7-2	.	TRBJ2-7	TGTGCCAGCAGCTTAGCGGGACAGGGTACGTACGAGCAGTACTTC	CASSLAGQGTYEQYF
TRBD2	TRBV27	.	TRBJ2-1	TGTGCCAGCAGTTTAATAGCGGGAGTAGTTGAGCAGTTCTTC	CASSLIAGVVEQFF
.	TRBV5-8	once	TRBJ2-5	TGTGCCAGCAGCTTGGGCAGCGTGTCCCAGTACTTC	CASSLGSVSQYF
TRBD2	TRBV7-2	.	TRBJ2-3	TGTGCCAGCAGCTCCGCCGGGACTAGCGGGCTAGATACGCAGTATTTT	CASSSAGTSGLDTQYF
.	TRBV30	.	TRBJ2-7	TGTGCCTACGAGAACCCGGGACACGACTACGAGCAGTACTTC	CAYENPGHDYEQYF
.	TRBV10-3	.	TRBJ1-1	TGTGCCATCAGTGAGAGGATCGACACTGAAGCTTTCTTT	CAISERIDTEAFF
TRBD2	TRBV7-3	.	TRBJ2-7	TGTGCCAGCAGCCCATCGGGAGGGTCGGACGAGCAGTACTTC	CASSPSGGSDEQYF
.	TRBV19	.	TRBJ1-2	TGTGCCAGTAGGGATGGTCTAATGGCCTATGGCTACACCTTC	CASRDGLMAYGYTF
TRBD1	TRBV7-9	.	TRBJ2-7	TGTGCCAGCAGCTTTATTGGGAGCGGACAGGGCGCATACGAGCAGTACTTC	CASSFIGSGQGAYEQYF
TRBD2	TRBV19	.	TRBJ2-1	TGTGCCAGTAGCGGACTAGCGGGAGGGTACAATGAGCAGTTCTTC	CASSGLAGGYNEQFF
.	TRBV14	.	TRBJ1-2	TGTGCCAGCAGCCCACCTGGGCAGGGTGGGTCCCGCGGCTACACCTTC	CASSPPGQGGSRGYTF
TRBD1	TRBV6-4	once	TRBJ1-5	TGTGCCAGCAGTCTTACAGGGGGAGTAGGCAATCAGCCCCAGCATTTT	CASSLTGGVGNQPQHF
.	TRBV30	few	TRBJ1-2	TGTGCCTGGAGGAGGGGACTTACTAACTATGGCTACACCTTC	CAWRRGLTNYGYTF
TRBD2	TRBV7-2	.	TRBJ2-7	TGTGCCAGCAGCAGTAGCGGGGGGGTCTCCTACGAGCAGTACTTC	CASSSSGGVSYEQYF
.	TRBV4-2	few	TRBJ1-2	TGTGCCAGCAGCCAAGACGTGAATTCGGGGGGCTACACCTTC	CASSQDVNSGGYTF
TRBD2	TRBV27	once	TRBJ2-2	TGTGCCAGCAGAGAAGGACTAGCAAATGGGGAGCTGTTTTTT	CASREGLANGELFF